This T cell receptor beta chain was recorded in a study of cytomegalovirus exposure and HLA in healthy donors. Study findings and constraints: The study flagged fewer than 200 TCR beta chains as cytomegalovirus-associated. Reported results showed that the classifier diagnosed cytomegalovirus status with high specificity and sensitivity.

A word on this clone: What it binds is not known.

Germline V lookup: CDR1 SEHNR, CDR2 FQNEAQ (reference sequence). V was clipped by 5 bases and J by 6 bases, with 16 bases between them. This CDR3 has 14 amino acids. Sequencing was performed with immunoSEQ multiplex PCR; in TCRdb, only in-frame clones are kept and a portion is missing. The sample records around 300,000 clones, approximately 83% being singletons. Sequencing was done on a sample of PBMCs. The chain couples TRBV7-9 to TRBJ1-2; D not resolved. The TCR originated in a woman under 30 in good health and CMV-seronegative. The CDR3 region has the DNA TGTGCCAGCAGCCCGACGGGGAGGTCAGATGGCTACACCTTC. Translated, it gives CASSPTGRSDGYTF.